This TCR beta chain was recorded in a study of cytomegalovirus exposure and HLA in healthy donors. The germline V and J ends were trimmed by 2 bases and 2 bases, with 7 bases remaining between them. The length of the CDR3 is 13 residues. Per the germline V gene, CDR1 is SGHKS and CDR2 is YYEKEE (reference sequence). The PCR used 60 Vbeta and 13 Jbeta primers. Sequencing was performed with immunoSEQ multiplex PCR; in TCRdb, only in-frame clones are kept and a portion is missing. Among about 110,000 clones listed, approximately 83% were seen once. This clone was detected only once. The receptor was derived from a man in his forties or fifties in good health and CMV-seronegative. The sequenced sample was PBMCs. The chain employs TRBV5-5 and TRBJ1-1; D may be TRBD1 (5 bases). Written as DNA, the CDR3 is TGTGCCAGCAGCTTAGGGGTTAACACTGAAGCTTTCTTT. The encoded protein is CASSLGVNTEAFF.